This is a list of T cell receptor beta chains from one sample in a study of T cells after yellow fever vaccination. TCRdb itself ran the 5' RACE reads through MiXCR, one entry per CDR3 protein. The table shows some 320,000 distinct CDR3 sequences, with around 4.4% occurring only once. The material was PBMCs, obtained 15 days after the yellow fever booster vaccination. Receptors were obtained from a man aged 18 to 29 who received the YFV17D yellow fever vaccine. The CDR3 runs from the conserved cysteine through the conserved F or W. D genes are given only for firm matches. Where a row states a size, it is once, few, many or the class of an expanded clone; other rows omit it.

d_call,clone_size,v_call,j_call,cdr3_aa
NA,NA,TRBV9,TRBJ1-5,CASSVGGQFNQPQHF
NA,few,TRBV5-1,TRBJ1-1,CASSFRARDTEAFF
NA,many,TRBV6-5,TRBJ2-2,CASSLDTDIGELFF
NA,NA,TRBV15,TRBJ1-6,CATSRARVGNSPLHF
NA,few,TRBV5-1,TRBJ2-2,CASSLANWATGELFF
NA,few,TRBV6-2/TRBV6-3,TRBJ1-1,CASSYGAYTEAFF
TRBD2,NA,TRBV7-9,TRBJ2-1,CASSLWRGDSHEQFF
NA,many,TRBV7-9,TRBJ2-5,CASSNNLVSGETQYF
NA,NA,TRBV6-6,TRBJ2-1,CASSIREYNEQFF
TRBD1,few,TRBV29-1,TRBJ2-1,CSVEVGTGEVDEQFF
TRBD1,few,TRBV11-3,TRBJ2-2,CASSRTTGTANTGELFF
TRBD2,few,TRBV27,TRBJ2-1,CASSFLWEGEQFF
NA,many,TRBV6-2/TRBV6-3,TRBJ2-1,CASSSTTDKLSYNEQFF
TRBD1,NA,TRBV6-4,TRBJ2-1,CASSRTRDSQPNEQFF
TRBD1,NA,TRBV5-6,TRBJ2-7,CASRSGQGRTREQYF
NA,many,TRBV5-1,TRBJ1-1,CASSLQGTEAFF
NA,few,TRBV4-1,TRBJ1-2,CASSQVAGFNYGYTF
TRBD2,few,TRBV12-3/TRBV12-4,TRBJ2-7,CASSPGLAGGLAYEQYF
NA,few,TRBV27,TRBJ2-1,CASSSPTRQPYGEQFF